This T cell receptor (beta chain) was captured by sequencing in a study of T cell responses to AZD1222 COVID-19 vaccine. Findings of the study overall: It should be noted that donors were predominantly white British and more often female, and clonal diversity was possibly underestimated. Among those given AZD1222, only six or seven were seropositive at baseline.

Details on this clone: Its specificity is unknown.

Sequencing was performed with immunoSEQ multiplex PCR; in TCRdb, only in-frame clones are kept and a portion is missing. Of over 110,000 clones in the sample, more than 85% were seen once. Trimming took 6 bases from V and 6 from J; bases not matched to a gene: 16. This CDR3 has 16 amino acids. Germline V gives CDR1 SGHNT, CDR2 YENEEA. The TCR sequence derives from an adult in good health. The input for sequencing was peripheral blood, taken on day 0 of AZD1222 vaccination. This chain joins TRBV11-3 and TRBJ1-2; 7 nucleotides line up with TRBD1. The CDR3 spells CASSLGYRGYLDGYTF. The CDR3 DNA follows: TGTGCCAGCAGTTTGGGTTACAGGGGTTATTTGGATGGCTACACCTTC.